The 8 T cell receptor beta chains below were found in one sample sequenced in a study of cytomegalovirus exposure and HLA in healthy donors. Primers included in the PCR were 60 Vbeta and 13 Jbeta primers. Clones were sequenced by immunoSEQ multiplex PCR, and TCRdb holds only the in-frame ones, with some missing. This sample carries around 100,000 clones, over 60% of them seen once, and the ten largest clones take approximately 5.1%. Sequenced: PBMCs. These receptors originate from a female donor in good health and CMV-seropositive.

The chain uses TRBV11-2 and TRBJ2-7; no clear D gene. The germline CDR1 and CDR2 sequences are SGHAT and FQNNGV. There are 12 residues in the CDR3. The V end lost 3 bases, the J end lost 4 bases, and 7 bases lay between the germline ends. CDR3 bases: TGTGCCAGCAGCTTGGAGAGATACGAGCAGTACTTC. Translated, it gives CASSLERYEQYF.

The chain carries TRBV2 and TRBJ2-2, with 8 bases fitting TRBD2. This CDR3 has 17 amino acids. J gave up 4 bases and V 6 bases, and 13 bases lay outside the gene matches. CDR1 and CDR2 from the germline V gene are SNHLY and FYNNEI. CDR3 DNA sequence: TGTGCCAGCAGGAGTCTCGGGGGGGCCAGCGGCACCGGGGAGCTGTTTTTT. Protein product: CASRSLGGASGTGELFF.

The chain joins TRBV28 to TRBJ2-1, with 9 bases lining up with TRBD2. The CDR3 extends over 15 amino acids. Germline assignment: CDR1 MDHEN and CDR2 SYDVKM. Trimming at V came to 7 bases and at J to 9 bases, leaving 13 bases not matched to a gene. Here the CDR3 reads CASTFRGLAAREQFF. The CDR3, as DNA: TGTGCCAGCACCTTTAGGGGACTAGCCGCCCGTGAGCAGTTCTTC.

V is TRBV18 and J is TRBJ1-3, with TRBD1 matching over 7 bases. V lost 3 bases to trimming and J lost 0 bases; unmatched junction nucleotides: 8. Germline V gene lookup returns CDR1 KGHSH and CDR2 LQKENI. The CDR3 is made up of 17 amino acids. In DNA, the CDR3 is TGTGCCAGCTCACCCCCGACAGGGACTAGCTCTGGAAACACCATATATTTT. This gives the protein CASSPPTGTSSGNTIYF.

The chain links TRBV5-1 to TRBJ2-7; 10 bases line up with TRBD1. Germline trimming cut 3 bases from V and 4 bases from J; bases unmatched to any gene: 4. CDR1 is SGHRS, CDR2 YFSETQ, per germline. The CDR3 is 14 amino acids. CDR3 amino acids: CASSSGQGIYEQYF. CDR3 DNA: TGCGCCAGCAGCTCGGGACAGGGGATTTACGAGCAGTACTTC.

The chain couples TRBV7-2 to TRBJ1-6, with TRBD1 as a possible D gene (6 bases). Trimming cost V 5 bases and J 8 bases, with 13 bases left between them. The CDR3 covers 14 residues. Germline CDR1 is SGHTA and CDR2 is FQGNSA. CDR3 sequence (DNA): TGTGCCAGCAGCGAACAGGGCTTTTATTCACCCCTCCACTTT. It translates to CASSEQGFYSPLHF.

The chain has TRBV28 and TRBJ2-2, with a weak D call TRBD2 (6 bases). V lost 4 bases and J 6 bases, leaving 15 bases between the germline ends. The CDR3 contains 15 residues. Germline CDR1 reads MDHEN; CDR2 reads SYDVKM. The CDR3 loop is CASSYPGLIPGELFF. The CDR3 DNA reads as TGTGCCAGCAGTTATCCGGGACTCATTCCCGGGGAGCTGTTTTTT.

The CDR3, as DNA: TGTGCCAGTATCCCTCGACAGGGGGTGATCTATGGCTACACCTTC. This codes for CASIPRQGVIYGYTF. The chain recombines TRBV19 with TRBJ1-2, with 9 positions matching TRBD1. V lost 7 bases to trimming and J lost 4 bases; unmatched junction nucleotides: 10. This CDR3 region has 15 residues. Germline assignment: CDR1 LNHDA and CDR2 SQIVND (reference sequence).